Below are 23 T cell receptor beta chains sequenced from a single sample in a study of blood T cells in healthy people across ages. For the second PCR, which ran for about 7 to 11 cycles, a sample-barcoded 5' primer and a J-beta primer mix were used. TCRdb analysed the 5' RACE reads with MiXCR anew, one entry per CDR3 protein. The top ten clones hold 15% to 25% of a sample with hundreds of thousands of distinct CDR3 sequences, around 43% of them seen once. The specimen was blood. The receptors shown here come from a man aged 55 to 70 in good health.

The chain uses TRBV6-2 or TRBV6-3 and TRBJ1-5; unclear D gene. The germline gives CDR1 MNHEY, CDR2 SVGEGT. V dropped 6 bases and J dropped 0 bases, with 6 bases sitting between them. This CDR3 is built from 13 residues. CDR3 nucleotides: TGTGCCAGCAGAGCTTATAGCAATCAGCCCCAGCATTTT. Protein: CASRAYSNQPQHF.

There are a few counts of this clonotype. A much larger clonotype is one base distant, so this may be a read error. This chain joins TRBV7-2 and TRBJ2-1; D not resolved. The DNA matches TRBJ2-7 better at its end, which makes the J call doubtful. CDR1 is SGHTA, CDR2 FQGNSA, per germline. CDR3 length: 13 residues. The CDR3 region is CASSLGPYNEQYF. The DNA for the CDR3 is TGTGCCAGCAGCTTAGGCCCCTACAATGAGCAGTACTTC.

Ten or more counts support this clonotype. The CDR3 reads CSAKEGTYGYTF. DNA for the CDR3: TGCAGTGCTAAAGAGGGTACCTATGGCTACACCTTC. This chain links TRBV20-1 with TRBJ1-2, with D uncertain. Germline V gene lookup returns CDR1 DFQATT and CDR2 SNEGSKA (reference sequence). The CDR3 runs 12 residues. Trimming shortened V by 4 bases and J by 4 bases, and 10 bases separated the two germline ends.

The table lists this clonotype with a few counts. The chain combines TRBV20-1 with TRBJ2-7; D could derive from TRBD1 or TRBD2 (5 bases each). The length of the CDR3 is 11 residues. With 0 bases removed from V and 7 bases from J, the gap between germline ends came to 7 bases. Germline CDR1 reads DFQATT; CDR2 reads SNEGSKA (reference sequence). CDR3 sequence reads: CSARDWGEQYF. CDR3 coding DNA: TGCAGTGCTAGAGATTGGGGGGAGCAGTACTTC.

V gene TRBV6-2 or TRBV6-3 combines with J gene TRBJ2-1; 8 positions agree with TRBD2. After removal of 2 bases from V and 6 bases from J, the junction contained 9 bases not matched to a gene. The CDR3 spans 16 residues. Germline CDR1 and CDR2: MNHEY and SVGEGT. CDR3 in amino acids: CASSYAIQAGGNEQFF. The CDR3 nucleotides are TGTGCCAGCAGTTACGCCATTCAGGCGGGGGGCAATGAGCAGTTCTTC.

The chain joins TRBV7-2 to TRBJ1-4; D is unclear. The CDR3 consists of 13 residues. V was trimmed by 2 bases and J by 5 bases, leaving 6 bases between them. Germline loops: CDR1 SGHTA, CDR2 FQGNSA. The DNA of the CDR3 is TGTGCCAGCAGCTTATGGGAGAATGAAAAACTGTTTTTT. Protein sequence: CASSLWENEKLFF. Drawing the rest from reference TRBV7-2 and TRBJ1-4, the complete variable domain is GAGVSQSPSNKVTEKGKDVELRCDPISGHTALYWYRQSLGQGLEFLIYFQGNSAPDKSGLPSDRFSAERTGGSVSTLTIQRTQQEDSAVYLCASSLWENEKLFFGSGTQLSVL.

As for this clonotype: A read error may account for a junction end that differs from germline. This chain uses TRBV12-3 or TRBV12-4 with TRBJ2-7; D is undetermined. The CDR3 has 12 residues. CDR3 loop: CASSPQSFEQYF. CDR3 nucleotides: TGTGCCAGCAGCCCTCAATCCTTCGAGCAGTACTTC.

The chain couples TRBV3-1 to TRBJ2-1; no clear D gene. Trimming took off 3 bases at V and 4 bases at J, with 4 bases between the two ends. Germline V gene sequence: CDR1 LGHDT, CDR2 YNNKEL (reference sequence). The CDR3 has 12 amino acids. This CDR3 is CASSQMYNEQFF. The DNA of the CDR3 is TGTGCCAGCAGCCAGATGTACAATGAGCAGTTCTTC.

The chain combines TRBV7-9 with TRBJ1-1; D remains unclear. The CDR3 extends over 13 amino acids. Germline V gives CDR1 SEHNR, CDR2 FQNEAQ (reference sequence). Trimming removed 5 bases at V and 4 bases at J, with 11 bases between. For the CDR3, the DNA is TGTGCCAGCAGCACCTCGGGGTTCACTGAAGCTTTCTTT. Amino acids: CASSTSGFTEAFF.

The chain is built from TRBV6-5 and TRBJ1-5; 8 positions agree with TRBD1. V was pared by 6 bases and J by 1 base, with 8 bases of the junction left unmatched. CDR3 size: 16 residues. Germline V gene data show CDR1 as MNHEY and CDR2 as SVGAGI. CDR3 nucleotide sequence: TGTGCCAGCAGGGCTCAGGGGGCATTAAGCAATCAGCCCCAGCATTTT. The encoded protein is CASRAQGALSNQPQHF.

This clonotype appeared a few times. The chain carries TRBV6-2 or TRBV6-3 and TRBJ2-7; 10 bases fit TRBD1. V was clipped by 7 bases and J by 3 bases; unmatched bases: 15. The CDR3 runs to 17 residues. Per the germline V gene, CDR1 is MNHEY and CDR2 is SVGEGT. The CDR3 coding sequence is TGTGCCAGCATCCCAAGCCTCTCGGGACAGGGGAACTACGAGCAGTACTTC. Its protein product is CASIPSLSGQGNYEQYF.

This clonotype was found a few times. This chain uses TRBV20-1 with TRBJ2-1, with 7 bases lining up with TRBD2. This CDR3 is 13 amino acids long. With V trimmed by 6 bases and J by 2 bases, 4 bases remained unmatched. Germline V lookup: CDR1 DFQATT, CDR2 SNEGSKA (reference sequence). The CDR3 DNA sequence: TGCAGTGCCGGGGGGACTACCTACAATGAGCAGTTCTTC. Residues: CSAGGTTYNEQFF.

The CDR3 sequence is CASSLDATGEEVSTDTQYF. CDR3 in DNA: TGCGCCAGCAGCTTGGATGCGACAGGGGAAGAGGTTTCTACAGATACGCAGTATTTT. The chain employs TRBV5-1 and TRBJ2-3, with 8 bases matching TRBD1. The CDR3 covers 19 residues. Germline lookup yields CDR1 SGHRS and CDR2 YFSETQ. Unmatched junction bases numbered 15, after V lost 0 bases and J lost 3 bases.

J is TRBJ2-7 and V is TRBV20-1, with D perhaps being TRBD1 or TRBD2 (5 bases each). The V gene's germline CDR1 is DFQATT and CDR2 SNEGSKA (reference sequence). The CDR3 runs 14 residues. V was shortened by 4 bases and J by 2 bases, with 15 bases between the two germline ends. The CDR3 protein is CSAILGTDAYEQYF. Written as DNA, the CDR3 is TGCAGTGCTATTTTGGGGACGGACGCCTACGAGCAGTACTTC.

The V and J genes are TRBV20-1 and TRBJ1-5; possibly TRBD1 for D (5 bases). The CDR3 sequence is 15 residues long. Deletions cut 3 bases from V and 4 bases from J, with 16 bases between. The germline V gene has CDR1 DFQATT and CDR2 SNEGSKA (reference sequence). Here the CDR3 DNA reads TGCAGTGCTAGCTTTCTAGGGGTGAGGAATCAGCCCCAGCATTTT. Its translation is CSASFLGVRNQPQHF.

The CDR3 sequence is CASSVKPGGWETQYF. The CDR3 nucleotides read TGTGCCAGCAGCGTAAAACCGGGGGGCTGGGAGACCCAGTACTTC. The chain recombines TRBV9 with TRBJ2-5, with D maybe TRBD2 (7 bases). CDR1 is SGDLS, CDR2 YYNGEE, per germline. The V and J ends lost 1 base and 5 bases respectively, with 15 bases between them. The CDR3 consists of 15 residues.

The sample holds many counts of this clonotype. The rearrangement joins TRBV10-3 to TRBJ2-1; tentative D call: TRBD1 (6 bases). CDR1 is ENHRY, CDR2 SYGVKD, per germline. This CDR3 contains 11 residues. V lost 8 bases and J 10 bases, leaving 12 bases between the germline ends. The CDR3 nucleotides read TGTGCCATCGGCCCCGGGACAGAGCAGTTCTTC. This sequence encodes CAIGPGTEQFF.

This chain links TRBV20-1 with TRBJ2-3; 12 nucleotides align to TRBD2. The CDR3 extends over 19 amino acids. The ends lost 0 bases at V and 0 bases at J; junction bases unmatched: 10. The germline gives CDR1 DFQATT, CDR2 SNEGSKA (reference sequence). DNA for the CDR3: TGCAGTGCTAGAGATTATAAGCTAGCGGGGGGGCCTAGCACAGATACGCAGTATTTT. Residues: CSARDYKLAGGPSTDTQYF.

The sample holds a few counts of this clonotype. The gene calls are TRBV20-1 and TRBJ2-3, with TRBD2 matching over 12 bases. V was clipped by 3 bases and J by 4 bases; unmatched bases: 2. This CDR3 is built from 14 residues. Looked up from germline, CDR1 is DFQATT and CDR2 is SNEGSKA (reference sequence). The DNA of the CDR3 is TGCAGTGCTAGTACTAGCGGGGGGTCAGATACGCAGTATTTT. This gives the protein CSASTSGGSDTQYF.

This chain links TRBV5-1 with TRBJ2-2, with 12 bases identical to TRBD1. Germline CDR1 reads SGHRS; CDR2 reads YFSETQ. V lost 6 bases and J lost 6; bases outside the gene matches: 12. This CDR3 is built from 17 residues. The CDR3 sequence is CASNQGQGAISAGELFF. For the CDR3, the DNA is TGCGCCAGCAACCAGGGACAGGGGGCGATATCCGCCGGGGAGCTGTTTTTT.

J is TRBJ2-4 and V is TRBV3-1; 11 positions agree with TRBD2. Germline values: CDR1 LGHDT, CDR2 YNNKEL (reference sequence). The CDR3 sequence is 15 residues long. The V segment lost 1 base and the J segment 10 bases; nucleotides outside the gene matches: 6. This CDR3 reads CASSQGSGGAGIQYF. CDR3 bases: TGTGCCAGCAGCCAAGGTAGCGGGGGGGCCGGTATTCAGTACTTC. Supplemented by reference TRBV3-1 and TRBJ2-4, the full variable domain reads DTAVSQTPKYLVTQMGNDKSIKCEQNLGHDTMYWYKQDSKKFLKIMFSYNNKELIINETVPNRFSPKSPDKAHLNLHINSLELGDSAVYFCASSQGSGGAGIQYFGAGTRLSVL.

This sequence joins TRBV7-2 and TRBJ2-7; D gene uncertain. Deletions cut 1 base from V and 1 base from J, with 20 bases between. There are 18 residues in the CDR3. Per the germline V gene, CDR1 is SGHTA and CDR2 is FQGNSA. CDR3 in amino acids: CASSLGLLGRERSYEQYF. The DNA of the CDR3 is TGTGCCAGCAGCTTAGGGTTATTGGGTAGGGAACGATCCTACGAGCAGTACTTC.

The chain combines TRBV6-5 with TRBJ2-5; the D is unclear. The last part of the DNA fits TRBJ2-7 better; the J call may be wrong. Germline V gene sequence: CDR1 MNHEY, CDR2 SVGAGI. The length of the CDR3 is 17 residues. Written as DNA, the CDR3 is TGTGCCAGCAGTTACCCCCCGTGTCTAGTCTCCGATCACGAGCAGTACTTC. Its protein product is CASSYPPCLVSDHEQYF.